This T cell receptor beta chain comes out of a study of blood T cell repertoires in COVID-19. Turning to the study itself: Donors in the United States, Italy and Spain gave samples during acute or convalescent COVID-19.

Germline CDR1 reads MDHEN; CDR2 reads SYDVKM. The trim removed 10 bases at V and 2 bases at J, leaving 7 bases unmatched. This CDR3 has 15 amino acids. Original processing notes: Counts of nucleated cells, estimated from reference gene primer amplification, were obtained. Method: immunoSEQ multiplex PCR; TCRdb's copy keeps in-frame clones and lacks some. For V, J and clone size, that table is used; D and trimming come from the DNA. The sample contains some 64,000 clones, roughly 72% of which appear only once. Sequences were obtained from peripheral blood. The J gene is TRBJ2-2, the V gene TRBV28; TRBD2 agrees at 10 bases. The source of this sequence is a woman in her 70s with COVID-19, enrolled during active disease. Here the CDR3 reads CATWTSGINTGELFF. For the CDR3, the DNA is TGTGCCACCTGGACTAGCGGAATAAACACCGGGGAGCTGTTTTTT. Looking up the rest from reference TRBV28 and TRBJ2-2 gives the full variable domain: DVKVTQSSRYLVKRTGEKVFLECVQDMDHENMFWYRQDPGLGLRLIYFSYDVKMKEKGDIPEGYSVSREKKERFSLILESASTNQTSMYLCATWTSGINTGELFFGEGSRLTVL.